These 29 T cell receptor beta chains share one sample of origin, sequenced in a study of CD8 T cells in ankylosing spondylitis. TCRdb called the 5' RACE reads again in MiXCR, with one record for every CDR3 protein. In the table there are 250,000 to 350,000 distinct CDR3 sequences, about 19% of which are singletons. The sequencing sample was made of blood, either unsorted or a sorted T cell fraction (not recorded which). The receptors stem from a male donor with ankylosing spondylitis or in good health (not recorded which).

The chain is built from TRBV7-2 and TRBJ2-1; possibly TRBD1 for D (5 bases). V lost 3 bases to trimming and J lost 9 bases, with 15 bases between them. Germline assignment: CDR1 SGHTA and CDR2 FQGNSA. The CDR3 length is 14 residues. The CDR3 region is CASSFADRPGEQFF. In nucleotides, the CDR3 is TGTGCCAGCAGCTTCGCCGACAGACCCGGTGAGCAGTTCTTC.

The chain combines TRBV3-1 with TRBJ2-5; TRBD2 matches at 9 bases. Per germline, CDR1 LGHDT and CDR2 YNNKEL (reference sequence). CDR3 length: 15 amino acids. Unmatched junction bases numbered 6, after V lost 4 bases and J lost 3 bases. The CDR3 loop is CASSPSSGVKETQYF. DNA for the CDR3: TGTGCCAGCAGCCCATCTAGCGGGGTCAAAGAGACCCAGTACTTC.

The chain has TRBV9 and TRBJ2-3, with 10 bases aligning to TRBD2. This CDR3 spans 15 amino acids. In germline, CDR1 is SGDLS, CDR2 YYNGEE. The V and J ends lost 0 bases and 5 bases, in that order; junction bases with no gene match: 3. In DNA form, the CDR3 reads TGTGCCAGCAGCGTAGAAGCGGGAGGGGTAGATACGCAGTATTTT. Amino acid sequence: CASSVEAGGVDTQYF.

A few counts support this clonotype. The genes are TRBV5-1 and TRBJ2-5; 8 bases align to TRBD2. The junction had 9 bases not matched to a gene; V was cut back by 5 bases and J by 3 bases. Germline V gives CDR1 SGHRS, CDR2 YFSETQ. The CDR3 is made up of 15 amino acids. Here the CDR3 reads CASSPGTRAEETQYF. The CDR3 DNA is TGCGCCAGCAGTCCCGGGACTAGAGCTGAAGAGACCCAGTACTTC.

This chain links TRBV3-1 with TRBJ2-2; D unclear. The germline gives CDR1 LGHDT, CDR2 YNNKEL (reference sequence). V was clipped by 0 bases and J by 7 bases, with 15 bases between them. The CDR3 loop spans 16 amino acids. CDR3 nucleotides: TGTGCCAGCAGCCAAGATTCTTCCCCACGAGTCGGGGAGCTGTTTTTT. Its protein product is CASSQDSSPRVGELFF. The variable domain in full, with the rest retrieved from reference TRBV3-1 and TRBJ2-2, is DTAVSQTPKYLVTQMGNDKSIKCEQNLGHDTMYWYKQDSKKFLKIMFSYNNKELIINETVPNRFSPKSPDKAHLNLHINSLELGDSAVYFCASSQDSSPRVGELFFGEGSRLTVL.

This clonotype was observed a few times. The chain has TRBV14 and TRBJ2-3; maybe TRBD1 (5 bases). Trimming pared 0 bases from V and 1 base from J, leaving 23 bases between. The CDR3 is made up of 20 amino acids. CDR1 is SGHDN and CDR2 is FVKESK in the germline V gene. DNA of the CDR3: TGTGCCAGCAGCCAAGATTTAAGGCTTTTCCCAGGGAATGGCACAGATACGCAGTATTTT. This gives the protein CASSQDLRLFPGNGTDTQYF.

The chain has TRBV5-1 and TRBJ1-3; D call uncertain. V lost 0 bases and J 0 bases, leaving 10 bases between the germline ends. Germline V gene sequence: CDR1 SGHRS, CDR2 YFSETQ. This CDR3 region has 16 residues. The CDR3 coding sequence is TGCGCCAGCAGCTTGGAGCCCCACGACTCTGGAAACACCATATATTTT. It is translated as CASSLEPHDSGNTIYF. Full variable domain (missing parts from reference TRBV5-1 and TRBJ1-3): KAGVTQTPRYLIKTRGQQVTLSCSPISGHRSVSWYQQTPGQGLQFLFEYFSETQRNKGNFPGRFSGRQFSNSRSEMNVSTLELGDSALYLCASSLEPHDSGNTIYFGEGSWLTVV.

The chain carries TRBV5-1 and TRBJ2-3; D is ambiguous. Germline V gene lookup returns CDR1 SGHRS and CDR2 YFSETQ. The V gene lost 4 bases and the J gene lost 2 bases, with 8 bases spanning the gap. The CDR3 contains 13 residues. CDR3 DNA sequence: TGCGCCAGCAGCCTCCTACACACAGATACGCAGTATTTT. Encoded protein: CASSLLHTDTQYF.

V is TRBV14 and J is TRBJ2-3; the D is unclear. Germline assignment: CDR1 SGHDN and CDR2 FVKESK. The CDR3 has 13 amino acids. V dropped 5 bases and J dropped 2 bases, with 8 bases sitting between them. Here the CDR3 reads CASSGPLTDTQYF. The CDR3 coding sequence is TGTGCCAGCAGCGGTCCGCTCACAGATACGCAGTATTTT.

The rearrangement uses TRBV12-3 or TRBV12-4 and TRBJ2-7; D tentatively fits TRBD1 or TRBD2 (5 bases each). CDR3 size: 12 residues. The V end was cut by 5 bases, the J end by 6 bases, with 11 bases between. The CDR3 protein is CASSRRAGEQYV. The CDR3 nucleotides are TGTGCCAGCAGTCGCAGGGCGGGCGAGCAGTACGTC.

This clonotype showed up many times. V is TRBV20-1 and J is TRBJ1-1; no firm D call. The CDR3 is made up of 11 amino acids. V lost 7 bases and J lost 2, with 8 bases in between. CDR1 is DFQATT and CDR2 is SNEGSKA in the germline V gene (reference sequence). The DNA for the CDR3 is TGCAGTGAAGGGAAAAACACTGAAGCTTTCTTT. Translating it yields CSEGKNTEAFF.

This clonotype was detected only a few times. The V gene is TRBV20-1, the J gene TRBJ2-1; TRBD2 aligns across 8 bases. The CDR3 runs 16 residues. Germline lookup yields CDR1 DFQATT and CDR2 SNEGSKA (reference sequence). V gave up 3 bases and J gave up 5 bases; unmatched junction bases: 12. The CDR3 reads CSASLGGWRGDNEQFF. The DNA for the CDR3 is TGCAGTGCTAGTCTCGGGGGTTGGCGGGGGGACAATGAGCAGTTCTTC.

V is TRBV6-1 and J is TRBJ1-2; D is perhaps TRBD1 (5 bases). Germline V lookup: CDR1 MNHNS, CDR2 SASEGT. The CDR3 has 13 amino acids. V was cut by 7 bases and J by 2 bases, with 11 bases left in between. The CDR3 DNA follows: TGTGCCAGCACCGTCGGGGGAAACTATGGCTACACCTTC. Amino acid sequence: CASTVGGNYGYTF.

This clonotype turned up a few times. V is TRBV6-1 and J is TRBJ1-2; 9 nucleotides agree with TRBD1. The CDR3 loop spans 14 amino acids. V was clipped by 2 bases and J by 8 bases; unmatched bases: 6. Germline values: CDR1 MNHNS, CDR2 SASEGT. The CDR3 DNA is TGTGCCAGCAGTGAATTCGTGGACAGGGGAGGCTACACCTTC. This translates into CASSEFVDRGGYTF.

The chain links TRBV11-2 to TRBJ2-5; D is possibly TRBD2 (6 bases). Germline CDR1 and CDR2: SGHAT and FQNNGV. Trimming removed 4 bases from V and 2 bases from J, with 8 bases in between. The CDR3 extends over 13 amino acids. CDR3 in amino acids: CASSWDSQETQYF. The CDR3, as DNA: TGTGCCAGCAGCTGGGACTCTCAAGAGACCCAGTACTTC. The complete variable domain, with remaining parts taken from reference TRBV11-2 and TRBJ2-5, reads EAGVAQSPRYKIIEKRQSVAFWCNPISGHATLYWYQQILGQGPKLLIQFQNNGVVDDSQLPKDRFSAERLKGVDSTLKIQPAKLEDSAVYLCASSWDSQETQYFGPGTRLLVL.

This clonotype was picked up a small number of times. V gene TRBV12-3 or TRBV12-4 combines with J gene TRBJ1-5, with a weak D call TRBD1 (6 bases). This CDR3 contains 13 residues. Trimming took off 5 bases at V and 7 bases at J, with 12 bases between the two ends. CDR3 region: CASSPLRGQPQHF. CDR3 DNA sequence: TGTGCCAGCAGTCCCCTCAGGGGACAGCCCCAGCATTTT.

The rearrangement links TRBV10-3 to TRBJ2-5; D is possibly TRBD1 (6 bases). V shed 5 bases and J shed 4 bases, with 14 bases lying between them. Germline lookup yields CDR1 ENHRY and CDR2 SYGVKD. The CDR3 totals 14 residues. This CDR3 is CAISRDIRGETQYF. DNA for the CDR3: TGTGCCATCAGTCGGGACATCCGGGGAGAGACCCAGTACTTC.

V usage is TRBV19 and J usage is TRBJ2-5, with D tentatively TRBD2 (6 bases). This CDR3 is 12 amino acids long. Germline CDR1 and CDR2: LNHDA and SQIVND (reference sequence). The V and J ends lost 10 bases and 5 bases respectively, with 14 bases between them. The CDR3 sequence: CATSGGRETQYF. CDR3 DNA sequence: TGTGCCACCAGCGGAGGGAGGGAGACCCAGTACTTC. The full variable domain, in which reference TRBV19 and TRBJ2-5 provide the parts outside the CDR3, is DGGITQSPKYLFRKEGQNVTLSCEQNLNHDAMYWYRQDPGQGLRLIYYSQIVNDFQKGDIAEGYSVSREKKESFPLTVTSAQKNPTAFYLCATSGGRETQYFGPGTRLLVL.

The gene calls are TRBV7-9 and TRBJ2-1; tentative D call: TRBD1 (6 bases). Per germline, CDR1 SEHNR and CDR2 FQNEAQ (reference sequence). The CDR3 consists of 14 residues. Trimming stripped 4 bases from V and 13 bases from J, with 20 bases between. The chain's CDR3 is CASSSRKDRPSQFF. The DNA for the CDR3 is TGTGCCAGCAGCTCACGGAAAGACAGGCCCTCACAGTTCTTC.

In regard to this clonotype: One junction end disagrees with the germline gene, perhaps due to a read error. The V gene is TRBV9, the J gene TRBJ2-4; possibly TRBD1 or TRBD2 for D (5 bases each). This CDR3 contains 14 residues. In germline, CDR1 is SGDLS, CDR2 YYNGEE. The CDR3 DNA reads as TGTGCCAGCAGCTATGGGACGACCAAAAACGTTCAGTACTTC. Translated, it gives CASSYGTTKNVQYF.

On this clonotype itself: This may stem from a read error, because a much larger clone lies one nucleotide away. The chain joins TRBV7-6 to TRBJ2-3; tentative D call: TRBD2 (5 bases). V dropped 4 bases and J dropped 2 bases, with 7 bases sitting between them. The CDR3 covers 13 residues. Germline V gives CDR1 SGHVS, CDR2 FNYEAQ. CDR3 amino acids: CASSSGITDTQYF. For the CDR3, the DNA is TGTGCCAGCAGCTCGGGGATCACAGATACGCAGTATTTT.

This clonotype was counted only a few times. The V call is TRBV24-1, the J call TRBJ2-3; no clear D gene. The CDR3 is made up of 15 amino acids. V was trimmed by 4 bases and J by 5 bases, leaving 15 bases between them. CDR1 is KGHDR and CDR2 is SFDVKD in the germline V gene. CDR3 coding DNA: TGTGCCACCAGTGACCCTGCCCTATTCCTAGATACGCAGTATTTT. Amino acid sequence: CATSDPALFLDTQYF.

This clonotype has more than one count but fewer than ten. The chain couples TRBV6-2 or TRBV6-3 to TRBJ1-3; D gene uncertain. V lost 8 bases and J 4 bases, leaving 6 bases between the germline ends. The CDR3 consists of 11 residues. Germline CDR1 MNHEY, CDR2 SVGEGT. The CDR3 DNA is TGTGCCAGCCCATCCGGAAACACCATATATTTT. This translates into CASPSGNTIYF.

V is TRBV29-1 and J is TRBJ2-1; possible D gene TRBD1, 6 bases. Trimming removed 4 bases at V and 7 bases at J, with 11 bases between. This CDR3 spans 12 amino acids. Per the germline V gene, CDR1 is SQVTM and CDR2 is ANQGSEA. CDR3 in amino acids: CSVATRGNEQFF. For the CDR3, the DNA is TGCAGCGTTGCGACCAGGGGTAATGAGCAGTTCTTC.

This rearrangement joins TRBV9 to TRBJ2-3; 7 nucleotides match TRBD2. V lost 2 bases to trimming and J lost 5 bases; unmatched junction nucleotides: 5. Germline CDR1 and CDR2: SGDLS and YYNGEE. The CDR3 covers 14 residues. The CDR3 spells CASSVAGAVDTQYF. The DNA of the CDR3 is TGTGCCAGCAGCGTTGCGGGAGCGGTAGATACGCAGTATTTT.

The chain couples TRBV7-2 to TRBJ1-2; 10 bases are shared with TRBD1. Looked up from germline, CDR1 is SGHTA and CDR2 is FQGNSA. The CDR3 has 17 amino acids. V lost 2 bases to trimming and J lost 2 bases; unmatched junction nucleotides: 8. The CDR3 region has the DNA TGTGCCAGCAGCTTAACTCTAGACAGGGGGCTCAACTATGGCTACACCTTC. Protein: CASSLTLDRGLNYGYTF.

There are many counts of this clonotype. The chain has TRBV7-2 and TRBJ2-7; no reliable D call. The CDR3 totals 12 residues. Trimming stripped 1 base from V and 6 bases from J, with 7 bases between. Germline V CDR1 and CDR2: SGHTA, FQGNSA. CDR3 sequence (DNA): TGTGCCAGCAGCTTAGTTTTCGGCGAGCAGTACGTC. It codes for CASSLVFGEQYV.

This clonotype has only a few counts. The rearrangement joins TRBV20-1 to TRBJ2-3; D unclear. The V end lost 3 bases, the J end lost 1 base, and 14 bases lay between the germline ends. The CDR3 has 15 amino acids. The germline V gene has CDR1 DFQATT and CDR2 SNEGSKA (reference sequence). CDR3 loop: CSASLGPVGTDTQYF. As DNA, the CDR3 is TGCAGTGCTAGCCTCGGGCCAGTGGGCACAGATACGCAGTATTTT.

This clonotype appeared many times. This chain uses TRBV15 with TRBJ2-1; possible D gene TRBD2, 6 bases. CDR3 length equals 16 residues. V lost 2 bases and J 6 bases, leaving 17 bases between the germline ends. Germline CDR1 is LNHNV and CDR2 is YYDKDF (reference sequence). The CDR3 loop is CATSRTMGLGGNEQFF. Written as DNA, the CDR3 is TGTGCCACCAGCAGAACCATGGGGTTGGGGGGCAATGAGCAGTTCTTC.